The 31 T cell receptor beta chains listed next were all sequenced from one sample in a study of shared clonotypes between healthy human individuals. Sequencing used immunoSEQ multiplex PCR; TCRdb keeps in-frame clones, though not all of them. This sample has over 2 million clones, with just under 95% found just once. The sample consisted of naive CD4+ T cells from PBMCs. Subset denoted: CD45RA+ positively selected. The receptors were gathered from a man younger than 35 in good health. Some clones in this sample may be carry-over from other donors' samples.

This rearrangement joins TRBV7-2 to TRBJ2-7, with 9 bases fitting TRBD1. This CDR3 has 14 amino acids. V was pared by 6 bases and J by 12 bases, with 15 bases of the junction left unmatched. Germline CDR1 SGHTA, CDR2 FQGNSA. The CDR3 coding sequence is TGTGCCAGCAGAACACCTCCCCCGGGACAGGGTCCGTACTTC. Residues: CASRTPPPGQGPYF. The whole variable domain, filled in from reference TRBV7-2 and TRBJ2-7, reads GAGVSQSPSNKVTEKGKDVELRCDPISGHTALYWYRQSLGQGLEFLIYFQGNSAPDKSGLPSDRFSAERTGGSVSTLTIQRTQQEDSAVYLCASRTPPPGQGPYFGPGTRLTVT.

This clone appeared once. The genes are TRBV28 and TRBJ2-7; either TRBD1 or TRBD2 may fit D (5 bases each). Germline lookup yields CDR1 MDHEN and CDR2 SYDVKM. Trimming left V 5 bases short and J 4 bases short, with 15 bases between. The CDR3 length is 14 residues. CDR3 loop: CASSPPGARYEQYF. The CDR3 coding sequence is TGTGCCAGCAGTCCCCCCGGGGCCCGGTACGAGCAGTACTTC.

V and J are TRBV19 and TRBJ1-2; D is perhaps TRBD1 (5 bases). In germline, CDR1 is LNHDA, CDR2 SQIVND (reference sequence). This CDR3 is 14 amino acids long. With 7 bases removed from V and 2 bases from J, the gap between germline ends came to 14 bases. CDR3 DNA sequence: TGTGCCAGTAAGGTGGGACGGCAGAACTATGGCTACACCTTC. Its translation is CASKVGRQNYGYTF.

V usage is TRBV19 and J usage is TRBJ1-1; 10 bases map to TRBD1. CDR1 is LNHDA and CDR2 is SQIVND in the germline V gene (reference sequence). V shed 5 bases, J shed 6 bases, and the junction held 6 bases outside the gene matches. There are 14 residues in the CDR3. The CDR3 reads CASSRGTGAPEAFF. In nucleotides, the CDR3 is TGTGCCAGTAGTCGTGGGACAGGGGCCCCTGAAGCTTTCTTT.

CDR3 region: CAISEAGLAGGDNQFF. The CDR3 region has the DNA TGTGCCATCAGTGAGGCGGGACTAGCGGGAGGGGATAATCAGTTCTTC. The chain joins TRBV10-3 to TRBJ2-1; 16 bases line up with TRBD2. V lost 2 bases to trimming and J lost 13 bases; unmatched junction nucleotides: 8. Germline assignment: CDR1 ENHRY and CDR2 SYGVKD. CDR3 size: 16 residues.

J is TRBJ2-5 and V is TRBV28; D unresolved. Germline V gene data show CDR1 as MDHEN and CDR2 as SYDVKM. Trimming cost V 4 bases and J 5 bases, with 11 bases left between them. This CDR3 region has 13 residues. CDR3 bases: TGTGCCAGCAGTTACCCGTTTAGGGAGACCCAGTACTTC. This translates into CASSYPFRETQYF.

This sequence joins TRBV15 and TRBJ2-7; D ambiguous. Germline V gene sequence: CDR1 LNHNV, CDR2 YYDKDF (reference sequence). V was pared by 4 bases and J by 0 bases, with 10 bases between. This CDR3 contains 14 residues. The CDR3 here is CATSTVPNSYEQYF. The CDR3 coding sequence is TGTGCCACCAGCACGGTACCCAACTCCTACGAGCAGTACTTC.

A few counts support this clone. The same CDR3 also results from other DNA sequences found in this sample. The chain joins TRBV18 to TRBJ1-5; D gene ambiguous. CDR3 size: 13 residues. V dropped 3 bases and J dropped 3 bases, with 6 bases sitting between them. Germline-derived CDR1 and CDR2 are KGHSH and LQKENI. DNA of the CDR3: TGTGCCAGCTCACCGGACCTCAATCAGCCCCAGCATTTT. Translated, it gives CASSPDLNQPQHF.

The rearrangement links TRBV2 to TRBJ2-1, with a tentative D call TRBD1 (6 bases). The CDR3 is made up of 14 amino acids. V was trimmed by 7 bases and J by 7 bases, leaving 17 bases between them. Per the germline V gene, CDR1 is SNHLY and CDR2 is FYNNEI. Here the CDR3 DNA reads TGTGCCAGCACCAGGGGCAGGGGTGGAAATGAGCAGTTCTTC. Translating it yields CASTRGRGGNEQFF.

The CDR3 sequence is CASSLGTGFGGYTF. CDR3 bases: TGTGCCAGCAGTTTAGGGACCGGCTTCGGCGGCTACACCTTC. The chain uses TRBV28 and TRBJ1-2; TRBD1 might be the D (5 bases). V dropped 2 bases and J dropped 8 bases, with 15 bases sitting between them. The CDR3 extends over 14 amino acids. Per germline, CDR1 MDHEN and CDR2 SYDVKM.

This clone was recorded only once. V is TRBV28 and J is TRBJ1-1, with D unclear. Germline CDR1 and CDR2: MDHEN and SYDVKM. This CDR3 contains 15 residues. Trimming shortened V by 5 bases and J by 4 bases, and 17 bases separated the two germline ends. Written as DNA, the CDR3 is TGTGCCAGCAGTCCCTACACCACTGGTGTCACTGAAGCTTTCTTT. Its protein is CASSPYTTGVTEAFF. The full variable domain, its missing parts supplied by reference TRBV28 and TRBJ1-1, is DVKVTQSSRYLVKRTGEKVFLECVQDMDHENMFWYRQDPGLGLRLIYFSYDVKMKEKGDIPEGYSVSREKKERFSLILESASTNQTSMYLCASSPYTTGVTEAFFGQGTRLTVV.

In the case of this clone: Within the sample, other DNA sequences also encode this same CDR3. V and J are TRBV7-2 and TRBJ2-2; D is unresolved. The CDR3 runs 14 residues. Trimming removed 0 bases at V and 0 bases at J, with 2 bases between. Per germline, CDR1 SGHTA and CDR2 FQGNSA. The CDR3 here is CASSLAPNTGELFF. CDR3 DNA: TGTGCCAGCAGCTTAGCACCGAACACCGGGGAGCTGTTTTTT.

The rearrangement links TRBV25-1 to TRBJ2-5, with 8 bases lining up with TRBD1. The CDR3 loop spans 13 amino acids. Germline V gene sequence: CDR1 MGHDK, CDR2 SYGVNS. The V gene end was trimmed by 5 bases and the J gene end by 5 bases; junction bases not matched to a gene: 4. CDR3 in amino acids: CASSQGAGETQYF. CDR3 DNA: TGTGCCAGCAGTCAGGGGGCAGGGGAGACCCAGTACTTC.

The CDR3 loop reads CASSLWDGTLMGYTF. CDR3 coding DNA: TGTGCCAGCAGTTTATGGGACGGGACCTTAATGGGCTACACCTTC. The chain recombines TRBV28 with TRBJ1-2; tentative D call: TRBD1 (5 bases). The CDR3 spans 15 residues. CDR1 MDHEN and CDR2 SYDVKM come from the germline V gene. Between the trimmed V and J ends, which lost 0 bases and 8 bases, there was a span of 16 bases.

This chain connects TRBV2 to TRBJ2-1; a weak D match, TRBD2 (6 bases). Per germline, CDR1 SNHLY and CDR2 FYNNEI. The V end lost 3 bases, the J end lost 12 bases, and 12 bases lay between the germline ends. The CDR3 contains 12 residues. In DNA form, the CDR3 reads TGTGCCAGCAGTGAGCGGGAAGGGTGGCAGTTCTTC. Translated: CASSEREGWQFF.

V and J are TRBV5-1 and TRBJ2-1; no clear D. Germline V CDR1 and CDR2: SGHRS, YFSETQ. The CDR3 has 13 amino acids. The V end was cut by 0 bases, the J end by 8 bases, with 9 bases between. The CDR3: CASSLGGVDEQFF. The CDR3 nucleotides are TGCGCCAGCAGCTTGGGCGGCGTGGATGAGCAGTTCTTC.

The rearrangement joins TRBV7-3 to TRBJ1-5; D might be TRBD1 (6 bases). Germline V gene sequence: CDR1 SGHTA, CDR2 FQGTGA. CDR3 length: 15 residues. Trimming took 5 bases from V and 2 from J, leaving 13 bases between them. DNA of the CDR3: TGTGCCAGCAGCCTACAGGGTTTGGGCAATCAGCCCCAGCATTTT. Its protein product is CASSLQGLGNQPQHF.

V and J are TRBV7-2 and TRBJ2-1; 8 positions match TRBD2. Germline V gene data show CDR1 as SGHTA and CDR2 as FQGNSA. CDR3 length: 13 amino acids. Trimming cost V 4 bases and J 9 bases; bases outside gene matches: 5. The CDR3 DNA reads as TGTGCCAGCAGCTCCCGCGGGGGGAGTGAGCAGTTCTTC. This translates into CASSSRGGSEQFF.

This sequence joins TRBV7-2 and TRBJ1-1, with D unclear. Germline loops: CDR1 SGHTA, CDR2 FQGNSA. The CDR3 has 13 residues. Trimming stripped 1 base from V and 4 bases from J, with 7 bases between. CDR3 sequence: CASSLGSSTEAFF. The CDR3 bases are TGTGCCAGCAGCTTAGGAAGTTCCACTGAAGCTTTCTTT.

The chain carries TRBV6-5 and TRBJ1-2, with D possibly matching TRBD1 (6 bases). The germline V gene has CDR1 MNHEY and CDR2 SVGAGI. The CDR3 is 14 amino acids. Trimming pared 2 bases from V and 4 bases from J, leaving 11 bases between. The CDR3 here is CASSYLGQRYGYTF. In nucleotides, the CDR3 is TGTGCCAGCAGTTACCTCGGACAGCGCTATGGCTACACCTTC.

The sample holds one count of this clone. The gene calls are TRBV20-1 and TRBJ2-3; no definite D call. Trimming cost V 2 bases and J 6 bases, with 6 bases left between them. CDR1 DFQATT and CDR2 SNEGSKA come from the germline V gene (reference sequence). The CDR3 covers 11 residues. CDR3 amino acids: CSARSLDTQYF. As DNA, the CDR3 is TGCAGTGCTAGATCTCTGGATACGCAGTATTTT.

The chain employs TRBV7-9 and TRBJ2-7; possible D gene TRBD2, 6 bases. The V gene's germline CDR1 is SEHNR and CDR2 FQNEAQ (reference sequence). Trimming pared 3 bases from V and 0 bases from J, leaving 15 bases between. The CDR3 spans 16 residues. The CDR3 sequence is CASSFTGPTSSYEQYF. In DNA form, the CDR3 reads TGTGCCAGCAGCTTTACGGGACCGACTAGCTCCTACGAGCAGTACTTC.

About this clone itself: Other DNA sequences in this sample translate to the same CDR3. The CDR3 DNA reads as TGTGCCAGCAGCTTAGGTTACAATGAGCAGTTCTTC. As protein: CASSLGYNEQFF. V is TRBV7-2 and J is TRBJ2-1; D not resolved. Germline loops: CDR1 SGHTA, CDR2 FQGNSA. The length of the CDR3 is 12 residues. The V end was cut by 1 base, the J end by 4 bases, with 2 bases between. Full variable domain (missing parts from reference TRBV7-2 and TRBJ2-1): GAGVSQSPSNKVTEKGKDVELRCDPISGHTALYWYRQSLGQGLEFLIYFQGNSAPDKSGLPSDRFSAERTGGSVSTLTIQRTQQEDSAVYLCASSLGYNEQFFGPGTRLTVL.

The rearrangement joins TRBV11-2 to TRBJ2-1; 10 bases agree with TRBD2. J gave up 9 bases and V 5 bases, and 13 bases lay outside the gene matches. This CDR3 comprises 16 residues. Germline V gene sequence: CDR1 SGHAT, CDR2 FQNNGV. The CDR3 bases are TGTGCCAGCAGCCGAGGGGCTAGCGGGAGAGTTAGTGAGCAGTTCTTC. Translated, it gives CASSRGASGRVSEQFF.

This clone has a handful of counts. The V and J genes are TRBV28 and TRBJ1-5; D is possibly TRBD1 (5 bases). CDR1 is MDHEN, CDR2 SYDVKM, per germline. Trimming removed 3 bases from V and 9 bases from J, with 18 bases in between. The CDR3 spans 15 residues. This CDR3 is CASSLWLGGERPQHF. The CDR3 coding sequence is TGTGCCAGCAGTTTGTGGTTGGGGGGAGAAAGGCCCCAGCATTTT.

This sequence joins TRBV30 and TRBJ1-5; a possible D gene is TRBD1 (6 bases). The length of the CDR3 is 15 residues. The V and J ends lost 0 bases and 3 bases respectively, with 12 bases between them. Looked up from germline, CDR1 is GTSNPN and CDR2 is SVGIG (reference sequence). CDR3 sequence (DNA): TGTGCCTGGAGTGTAACAGGGCGGGTCAATCAGCCCCAGCATTTT. Translating it yields CAWSVTGRVNQPQHF.

The chain uses TRBV7-8 and TRBJ2-2, with 9 bases fitting TRBD2. The length of the CDR3 is 16 residues. The V gene's germline CDR1 is SGHVS and CDR2 FQNEAQ. V trimming: 5 bases; J trimming: 5 bases; junction bases outside the gene matches: 9. The CDR3 DNA reads as TGTGCCAGCAGCCAGGGTCTAGCGGGGCTTACCGGGGAGCTGTTTTTT. Protein product: CASSQGLAGLTGELFF.

Of note for this clone: The sample contains more than one DNA sequence encoding this CDR3. The chain uses TRBV6-5 and TRBJ1-4; tentatively, D is TRBD1 (5 bases). Trimming stripped 5 bases from V and 8 bases from J, with 12 bases between. From germline, CDR1 is MNHEY and CDR2 SVGAGI. The CDR3 loop spans 13 amino acids. CDR3 DNA: TGTGCCAGCAGTCCCGGGACGGGAGAAAAACTGTTTTTT. Translation gives CASSPGTGEKLFF.

The rearrangement joins TRBV5-1 to TRBJ2-1; unclear D gene. With 0 bases removed from V and 0 bases from J, the gap between germline ends came to 10 bases. The CDR3 is 16 residues long. Germline lookup yields CDR1 SGHRS and CDR2 YFSETQ. The CDR3 sequence is CASSLAGGPSYNEQFF. The CDR3 nucleotides read TGCGCCAGCAGCTTGGCTGGCGGCCCCTCCTACAATGAGCAGTTCTTC.

The chain couples TRBV7-9 to TRBJ1-4; the D is unclear. The CDR3 sequence is 14 residues long. Germline V lookup: CDR1 SEHNR, CDR2 FQNEAQ (reference sequence). V lost 5 bases, J lost 3 bases, and 10 bases lay in between. In DNA form, the CDR3 reads TGTGCCAGCAGCCTGTTGGCAGCTAATGAAAAACTGTTTTTT. Amino acid sequence: CASSLLAANEKLFF.

The J gene is TRBJ1-1, the V gene TRBV19; the D is unclear. Germline values: CDR1 LNHDA, CDR2 SQIVND (reference sequence). The CDR3 is 16 residues long. V lost 0 bases to trimming and J lost 2 bases, with 13 bases between them. The CDR3 DNA is TGTGCCAGTAGTATAGATCCGAGGAGTGCTAACACTGAAGCTTTCTTT. It is translated as CASSIDPRSANTEAFF.